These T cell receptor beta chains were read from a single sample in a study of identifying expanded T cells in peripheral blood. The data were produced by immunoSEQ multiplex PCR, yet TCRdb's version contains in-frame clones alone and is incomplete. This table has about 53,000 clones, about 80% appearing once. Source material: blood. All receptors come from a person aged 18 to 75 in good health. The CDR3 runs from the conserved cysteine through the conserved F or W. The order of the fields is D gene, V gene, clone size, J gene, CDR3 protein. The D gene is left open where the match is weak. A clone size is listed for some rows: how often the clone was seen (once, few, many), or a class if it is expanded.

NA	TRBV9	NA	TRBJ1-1	CASSRNEMNTEAFF
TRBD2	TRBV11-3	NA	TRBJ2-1	CASSLAGGYNEQFF
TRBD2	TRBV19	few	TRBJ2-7	CASSPASGSYEQYF
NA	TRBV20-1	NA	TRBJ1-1	CSARFDTEAFF
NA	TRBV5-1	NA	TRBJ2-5	CASSFYRAGSQETQYF
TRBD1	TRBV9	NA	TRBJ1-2	CASSLSPGGEYGYTF
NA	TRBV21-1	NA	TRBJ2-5	CASSSEDRVPPSLPPGETQYF
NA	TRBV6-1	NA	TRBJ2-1	CASSVVPRGPYNEQFF
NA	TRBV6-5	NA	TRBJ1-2	CASSYSRGSGGYTF
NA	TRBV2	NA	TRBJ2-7	CASSEEDERSYEQYF
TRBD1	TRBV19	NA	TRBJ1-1	CASSIDRTGQGMGTEAFF
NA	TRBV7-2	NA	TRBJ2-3	CASSLEVGRSTDTQYF
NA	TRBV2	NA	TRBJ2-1	CASKGPLGNEQFF
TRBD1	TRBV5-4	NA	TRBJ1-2	CASKGVAGGSPFYGYTF
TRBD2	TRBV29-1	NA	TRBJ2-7	CSVTGSGGGYEQYF
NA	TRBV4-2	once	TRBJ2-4	CASSQERRGIKNIQYF
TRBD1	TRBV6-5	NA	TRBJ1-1	CASSRRQGRNTEAFF
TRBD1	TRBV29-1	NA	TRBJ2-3	CSVGTGDVTDTQYF
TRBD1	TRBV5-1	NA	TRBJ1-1	CASSRQGEATEAFF
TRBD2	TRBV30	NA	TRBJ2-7	CAWSVRRGLNYEQYF
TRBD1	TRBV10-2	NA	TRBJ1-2	CASSADQNRGRAGYTF
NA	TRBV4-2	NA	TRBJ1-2	CASSQVEGGSGYTF
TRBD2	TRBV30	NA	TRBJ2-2	CAWGPLVAGVNTGELFF
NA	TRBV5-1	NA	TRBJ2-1	CASSLEGGVSYNEQFF
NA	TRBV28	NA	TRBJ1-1	CASRAAGLENTEAFF
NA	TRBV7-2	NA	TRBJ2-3	CASSFSSGDTQYF
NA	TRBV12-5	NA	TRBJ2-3	CASGLTDTQYF
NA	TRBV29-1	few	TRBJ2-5	CSAVQGRLETQYF
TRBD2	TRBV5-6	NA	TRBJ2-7	CASSFRTSGRRYEQYF
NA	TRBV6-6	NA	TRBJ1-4	CASITWGLEKLFF
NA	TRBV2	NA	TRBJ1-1	CASSDELKPFF
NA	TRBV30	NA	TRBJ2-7	CAWSSLGEQYF
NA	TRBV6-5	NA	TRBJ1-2	CASSYQRQDYGYTF
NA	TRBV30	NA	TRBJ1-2	CACSAFYGYTF
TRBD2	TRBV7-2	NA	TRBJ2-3	CASSPPGLGTDTQYF
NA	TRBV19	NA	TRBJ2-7	CASSIGSGLSYEQYF
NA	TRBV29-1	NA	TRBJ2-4	CSAEPGDKDIQYF
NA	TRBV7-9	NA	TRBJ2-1	CASGPPRQTYIHEQFF
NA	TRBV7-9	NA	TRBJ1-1	CASSFGSLKTEAFF
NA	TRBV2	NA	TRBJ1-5	CASSDPGQVNQPQHF
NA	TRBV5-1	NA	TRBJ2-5	CASSLGQGQETQYF
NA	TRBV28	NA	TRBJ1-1	CASSAQGVTEAFF
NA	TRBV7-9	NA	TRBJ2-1	CASSPEGRAVNEQFF
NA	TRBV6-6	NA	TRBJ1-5	CASRGLGGQGNQPQHF
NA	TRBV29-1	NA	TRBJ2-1	CSVESRPGEQFF
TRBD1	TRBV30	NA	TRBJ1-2	CAWTSRQGGVSYTF
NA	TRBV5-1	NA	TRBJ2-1	CASSVTADREQFF
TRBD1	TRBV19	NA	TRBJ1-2	CASSIGGQAAYGYTF
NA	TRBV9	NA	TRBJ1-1	CASSPRVGGNTEAFF
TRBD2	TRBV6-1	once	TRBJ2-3	CASSETMTSGGRDTQYF
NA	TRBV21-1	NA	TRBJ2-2	CASSEGNDTGELFF